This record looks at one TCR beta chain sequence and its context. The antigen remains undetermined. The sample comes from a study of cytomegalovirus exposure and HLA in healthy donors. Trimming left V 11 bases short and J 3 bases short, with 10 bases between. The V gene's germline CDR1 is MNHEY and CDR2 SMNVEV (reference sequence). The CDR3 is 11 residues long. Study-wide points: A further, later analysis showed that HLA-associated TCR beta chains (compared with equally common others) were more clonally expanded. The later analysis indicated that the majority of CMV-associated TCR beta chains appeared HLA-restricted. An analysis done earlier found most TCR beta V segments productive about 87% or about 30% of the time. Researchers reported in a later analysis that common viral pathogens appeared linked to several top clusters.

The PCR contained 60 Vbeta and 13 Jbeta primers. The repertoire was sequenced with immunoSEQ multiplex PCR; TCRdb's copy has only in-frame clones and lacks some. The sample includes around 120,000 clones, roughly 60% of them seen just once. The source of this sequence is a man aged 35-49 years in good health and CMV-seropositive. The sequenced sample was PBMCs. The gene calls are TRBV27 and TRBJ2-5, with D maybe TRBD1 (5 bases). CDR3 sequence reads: CAGQTEETQYF. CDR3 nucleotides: TGTGCCGGCCAGACAGAAGAGACCCAGTACTTC.